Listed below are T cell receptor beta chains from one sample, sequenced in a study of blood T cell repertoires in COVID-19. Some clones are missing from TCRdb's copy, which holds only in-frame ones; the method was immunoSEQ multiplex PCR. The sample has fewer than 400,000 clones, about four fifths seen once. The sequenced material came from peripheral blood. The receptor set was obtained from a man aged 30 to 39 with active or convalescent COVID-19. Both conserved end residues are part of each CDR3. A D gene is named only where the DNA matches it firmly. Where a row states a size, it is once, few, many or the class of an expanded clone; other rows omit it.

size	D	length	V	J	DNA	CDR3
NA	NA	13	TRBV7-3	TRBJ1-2	TGTGCCAGCAGCGGGGGGGACCCCTATGGCTACACCTTC	CASSGGDPYGYTF
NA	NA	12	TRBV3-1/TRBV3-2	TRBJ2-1	TGTGCCAGCAGCCAAGGCGAGGTTGAGCAGTTCTTC	CASSQGEVEQFF
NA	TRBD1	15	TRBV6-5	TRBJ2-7	TGTGCCAGCAGTTACGGACCGGGACAGGACTACGAGCAGTACTTC	CASSYGPGQDYEQYF
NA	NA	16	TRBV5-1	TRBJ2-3	TGCGCCAGCAGCTTGAACGGCGGGATAATAGGAGATACGCAGTATTTT	CASSLNGGIIGDTQYF
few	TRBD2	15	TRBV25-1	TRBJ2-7	TGTGCCAGCACCGGTAGCGGGGTGATCTCCTACGAGCAGTACTTC	CASTGSGVISYEQYF
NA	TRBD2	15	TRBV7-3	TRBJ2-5	TGTGCCAGCAGCTTCCTAGCGGGGGGGCAAGAGACCCAGTACTTC	CASSFLAGGQETQYF
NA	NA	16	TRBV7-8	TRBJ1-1	TGTGCCAGCAGCGCTGATCAGACCGGGAGGGACACTGAAGCTTTCTTT	CASSADQTGRDTEAFF
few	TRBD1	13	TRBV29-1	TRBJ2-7	TGCAGCTTCATCCCGGACAGGGGCTACGAGCAGTACTTC	CSFIPDRGYEQYF
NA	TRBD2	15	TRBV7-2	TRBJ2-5	TGTGCCAGCAGCCTTAGCGGGAGGGCCGGGGAGACCCAGTACTTC	CASSLSGRAGETQYF
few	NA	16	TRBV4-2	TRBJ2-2	TGTGCCAGCAGCCAAGTAGCCCAGGGTGACACCGGGGAGCTGTTTTTT	CASSQVAQGDTGELFF
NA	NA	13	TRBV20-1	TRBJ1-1	TGCAGTGCTAGTAGTCAGATGAACACTGAAGCTTTCTTT	CSASSQMNTEAFF
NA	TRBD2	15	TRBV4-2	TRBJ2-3	TGTGCCAGCAGCTCCCTAGCGGAGGACACAGATACGCAGTATTTT	CASSSLAEDTDTQYF
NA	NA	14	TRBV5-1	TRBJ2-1	TGCGCCAGCAGCCTCACCACCCCGCGGGAAGAGCAGTTCTTC	CASSLTTPREEQFF
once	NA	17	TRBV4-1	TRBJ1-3	TGCGCCAGCAGCCAAGATCCAGCGTTATTCTCTGGAAACACCATATATTTT	CASSQDPALFSGNTIYF
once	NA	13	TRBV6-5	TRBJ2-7	TGTGCCAGCACCGAAGTCGTGGGGGGCGAGCAGTACTTC	CASTEVVGGEQYF
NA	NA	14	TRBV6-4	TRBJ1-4	TGTGCCAGCAGTGACTCGGCAGGGTCCGAGGAACTGTTTTTT	CASSDSAGSEELFF
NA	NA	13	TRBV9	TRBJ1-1	TGTGCCAGCGGGAGAGCGGGAGGGACTGAAGCTTTCTTT	CASGRAGGTEAFF
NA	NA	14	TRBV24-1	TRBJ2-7	TGTGCCACCAGTGACCCCCAGGGGGGCAGCGAGCAGTACTTC	CATSDPQGGSEQYF
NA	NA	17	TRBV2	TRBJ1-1	TGTGCCAGCAGTGAGTGGAGGGCCGGGATAATGAACACTGAAGCTTTCTTT	CASSEWRAGIMNTEAFF
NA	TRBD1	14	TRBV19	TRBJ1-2	TGTGCCAGTAGTCCGGGGACAGGGGGCTTTGGCTACACCTTC	CASSPGTGGFGYTF
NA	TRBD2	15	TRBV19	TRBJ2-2	TGTGCCAGTAGTCACGCGGGAGTTAAGGCCGGGGAGCTGTTTTTT	CASSHAGVKAGELFF
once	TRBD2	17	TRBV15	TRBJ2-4	TGTGCCACCAGCAGAGAGGCTAGCGGGAGATTTCAAAACATTCAGTACTTC	CATSREASGRFQNIQYF
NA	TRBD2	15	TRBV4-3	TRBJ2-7	TGCGCCAGCAGCCCCGGACTAGCGGGGGGGCGTGAGCAGTACTTC	CASSPGLAGGREQYF
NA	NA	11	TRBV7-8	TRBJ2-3	TGTGCCAGCAGCTTCGCAGATACGCAGTATTTT	CASSFADTQYF
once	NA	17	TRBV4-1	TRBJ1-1	TGCGCCAGCAGCCAAGTAACCAAAACACGAGGGCGGAGGCAGGCTTTCTTT	CASSQVTKTRGRRQAFF
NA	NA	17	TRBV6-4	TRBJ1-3	TGTGCCAGCAGTGACTCGAGTGGCCGGAGCTCTGGAAACACCATATATTTT	CASSDSSGRSSGNTIYF
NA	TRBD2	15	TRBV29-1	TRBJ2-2	TGCAGCGTCCCCACTAGCGGGAGGAACACCGGGGAGCTGTTTTTT	CSVPTSGRNTGELFF
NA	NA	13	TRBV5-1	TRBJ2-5	TGCGCCAGCACCTTGGGGACTGAGGAGACCCAGTACTTC	CASTLGTEETQYF